The entry below describes one T cell receptor beta chain. Antigen specificity is unknown. This entry comes from a study of cytomegalovirus exposure and HLA in healthy donors. Background on the study: Of the donors genotyped, approximately 400 in all, 65% to 90% fell in the Caucasian-associated ancestry cluster.

Study-level results: A later look showed TCR association rates differing by HLA locus, highest for DRB1 and lowest for HLA-C. Within an earlier analysis, most TCR beta V segments proved productive either about 87% or about 30% of the time. Later analysis found that TCR beta chains associated with HLA were more clonally expanded than other, equally common chains.

The length of the CDR3 is 13 residues. The V and J ends lost 4 bases and 0 bases respectively, with 9 bases between them. Germline-derived CDR1 and CDR2 are SQVTM and ANQGSEA. With 60 Vbeta and 13 Jbeta primers, the PCR was carried out. Only in-frame clones appear in the TCRdb table, and some are missing; sequencing was by immunoSEQ multiplex PCR. This table has approximately 79,000 clones, about 79% appearing once. V gene TRBV29-1 combines with J gene TRBJ1-1, with a tentative D call TRBD1 (6 bases). This TCR was recovered from a male donor in good health and CMV-seropositive. Sequencing was performed on PBMCs. For the CDR3, the DNA is TGCAGCGTTGCTAGGGGGATGAACACTGAAGCTTTCTTT. Its translation: CSVARGMNTEAFF. Full variable domain (rest looked up from reference TRBV29-1 and TRBJ1-1): SAVISQKPSRDICQRGTSLTIQCQVDSQVTMMFWYRQQPGQSLTLIATANQGSEATYESGFVIDKFPISRPNLTFSTLTVSNMSPEDSSIYLCSVARGMNTEAFFGQGTRLTVV.